These 27 T cell receptor beta chains were all obtained from the same sample, sequenced in a study of patients and donors after allogeneic stem cell transplantation (dated by TCRdb to the early 2020s). The method was RT-PCR. The instrument given in TCRdb is NextSeq 550. TCRdb redid the processing of the public reads, applying fastp at Q25 and MiXCR, and retained in-frame beta chains. A single entry per CDR3 protein holds the most common genes and DNA from its merged rows. This sample gives approximately 200,000 distinct CDR3 sequences in total; 41% of them show up just once. The top ten clones comprise 33% of the sample. The material sequenced was blood, either unsorted or a sorted T cell fraction (not recorded which). These receptors were taken from a human donor who was either an allogeneic HSCT recipient or a stem cell or donor lymphocyte infusion donor (not recorded which). It is not recorded whose cells these are; they may come from a transplant donor.

This clonotype has a handful of counts. The V and J genes are TRBV29-1 and TRBJ2-3; TRBD2 is a possible D gene (5 bases). Per germline, CDR1 SQVTM and CDR2 ANQGSEA. V was cut by 0 bases and J by 2 bases, with 15 bases left in between. CDR3 length equals 16 residues. The CDR3 region has the DNA TGCAGCGTTGAAGAAGGTGTAGGACTGGTCACAGATACGCAGTATTTT. Translated: CSVEEGVGLVTDTQYF.

This sequence joins TRBV7-3 and TRBJ2-1; 12 bases line up with TRBD2. The CDR3 spans 16 residues. J lost 5 bases, V lost 5 bases, and 7 bases had no gene match. From germline, CDR1 is SGHTA and CDR2 FQGTGA. The CDR3: CASSPTLAGGDNEQFF. The CDR3 nucleotides read TGTGCCAGCAGCCCAACACTAGCGGGAGGCGACAATGAGCAGTTCTTC.

This clonotype was detected only once. The CDR3 loop is CASSFGQGDNEKLFF. The DNA of the CDR3 is TGCGCCAGCAGCTTTGGACAGGGCGACAATGAAAAACTGTTTTTT. V usage is TRBV5-1 and J usage is TRBJ1-4; 8 bases line up with TRBD1. CDR1 SGHRS and CDR2 YFSETQ come from the germline V gene. After removal of 2 bases from V and 5 bases from J, the junction contained 5 bases not matched to a gene. This CDR3 comprises 15 residues.

The J gene is TRBJ2-1, the V gene TRBV12-3 or TRBV12-4, with 7 bases that match TRBD2. The ends lost 3 bases at V and 5 bases at J; junction bases unmatched: 7. The CDR3 totals 15 residues. The CDR3 DNA is TGTGCCAGCAGTTTTGAAGCGGGGCCTCACAATGAGCAGTTCTTC. Encoded protein: CASSFEAGPHNEQFF.

The rearrangement uses TRBV12-3 or TRBV12-4 and TRBJ1-3; TRBD1 agrees at 8 bases. Trimming removed 9 bases from V and 4 bases from J; junction bases left unmatched: 5. This CDR3 contains 13 residues. CDR3 in amino acids: CARTGVFGNTIYF. As DNA, the CDR3 is TGTGCCAGGACAGGGGTCTTCGGAAACACCATATATTTT.

The CDR3 protein is CSARDPGDTEAFF. CDR3 in DNA: TGCAGTGCTAGAGATCCGGGAGACACTGAAGCTTTCTTT. V usage is TRBV20-1 and J usage is TRBJ1-1; D gene unclear. The V gene's germline CDR1 is DFQATT and CDR2 SNEGSKA (reference sequence). V lost 0 bases, J lost 3 bases, and 8 bases lay in between. The CDR3 length is 13 residues.

This clonotype was counted a single time. V is TRBV7-8 and J is TRBJ2-1; the D gene is possibly TRBD2 (5 bases). Germline V lookup: CDR1 SGHVS, CDR2 FQNEAQ. V shed 5 bases and J shed 4 bases, with 12 bases lying between them. The CDR3 contains 14 residues. CDR3: CASSLLGNYNEQFF. The CDR3 DNA reads TGTGCCAGCAGCCTCCTCGGGAATTACAATGAGCAGTTCTTC.

This clonotype was picked up one time. The gene calls are TRBV5-1 and TRBJ2-3; 10 bases agree with TRBD2. CDR1 and CDR2 from the germline V gene are SGHRS and YFSETQ. The CDR3 is 16 amino acids. Trimming took 4 bases from V and 0 from J; bases not matched to a gene: 5. CDR3 DNA: TGCGCCAGCAGCCACAGGACTAGCGGCAGCACAGATACGCAGTATTTT. Its protein product is CASSHRTSGSTDTQYF.

The chain has TRBV12-3 or TRBV12-4 and TRBJ1-6, with no clear D. The length of the CDR3 is 14 residues. V was cut by 6 bases and J by 7 bases, with 13 bases left in between. Here the CDR3 reads CASSLGPRNSPLHF. For the CDR3, the DNA is TGTGCCAGCAGCCTCGGGCCCCGAAATTCACCCCTCCACTTT.

A single count supports this clonotype. V is TRBV29-1 and J is TRBJ2-7; D possibly corresponds to TRBD1 (5 bases). Germline CDR1 is SQVTM and CDR2 is ANQGSEA. V was clipped by 8 bases and J by 3 bases, with 23 bases between them. The CDR3 spans 15 residues. The CDR3 loop reads CSLLVWQGINYEQYF. In DNA form, the CDR3 reads TGCAGCCTTTTGGTGTGGCAGGGTATTAACTACGAGCAGTACTTC.

In its sample, this clonotype was seen a few times. The chain links TRBV5-8 to TRBJ1-5; D may be TRBD1 (5 bases). Germline CDR1 and CDR2: SGHTS and YDEGEE. The CDR3 has 15 residues. Trimming took off 3 bases at V and 3 bases at J, with 13 bases between the two ends. The CDR3 nucleotides are TGTGCCAGCAGCTGGGGGGAAAGGTTCAATCAGCCCCAGCATTTT. Protein: CASSWGERFNQPQHF.

The rearrangement uses TRBV2 and TRBJ1-2, with D maybe TRBD1 (5 bases). Germline loops: CDR1 SNHLY, CDR2 FYNNEI. This CDR3 has 13 residues. Trimming pared 6 bases from V and 4 bases from J, leaving 12 bases between. This chain's CDR3 is CASRRQSAYGYTF. The CDR3 nucleotides are TGTGCCAGCAGACGACAGTCAGCCTATGGCTACACCTTC.

The V call is TRBV12-3 or TRBV12-4, the J call TRBJ2-2, with TRBD2 identical over 13 bases. J lost 6 bases, V lost 5 bases, and 9 bases had no gene match. CDR3 length equals 17 residues. The CDR3 nucleotides read TGTGCCAGCAGTGCACAGAGACTAGCGGGAGGCGCCGGGGAGCTGTTTTTT. Translating gives CASSAQRLAGGAGELFF.

V is TRBV12-3 or TRBV12-4 and J is TRBJ1-1; no reliable D call. V was shortened by 10 bases and J by 0 bases, with 12 bases between the two germline ends. CDR3 size: 13 residues. CDR3 coding DNA: TGTGCCACAAGCCGGGTTCTGAACACTGAAGCTTTCTTT. Amino acid sequence: CATSRVLNTEAFF.

This chain links TRBV20-1 with TRBJ1-2; unclear D gene. The CDR3 totals 13 residues. Germline CDR1 and CDR2: DFQATT and SNEGSKA (reference sequence). V lost 3 bases, J lost 4 bases, and 12 bases lay in between. The CDR3 bases are TGCAGTGCTAGTTACGAGTATCTCTATGGCTACACCTTC. The encoded protein is CSASYEYLYGYTF.

With respect to this clonotype: A read error may account for a junction end that differs from germline. This sequence joins TRBV12-3 or TRBV12-4 and TRBJ1-5; possibly TRBD1 for D (5 bases). The CDR3 has 16 residues. This CDR3 is CASSYVGGNWDQPQHF. As DNA, the CDR3 is TGTGCCAGCAGTTACGTGGGGGGAAATTGGGATCAGCCCCAGCATTTC.

This clonotype has only a few counts. V gene TRBV4-2 combines with J gene TRBJ1-1, with D uncertain. The V end lost 1 base, the J end lost 3 bases, and 15 bases lay between the germline ends. Germline CDR1 and CDR2: LGHNA and YNFKEQ. CDR3 length equals 16 residues. CDR3 DNA sequence: TGTGCCAGCAGCCAAGTGGCAGGAACGAGGGACACTGAAGCTTTCTTT. Translating it yields CASSQVAGTRDTEAFF.

This rearrangement joins TRBV7-9 to TRBJ1-2, with D tentatively TRBD1 (5 bases). CDR3 length: 15 residues. From germline, CDR1 is SEHNR and CDR2 FQNEAQ (reference sequence). V was cut by 4 bases and J by 0 bases, with 12 bases left in between. CDR3 DNA sequence: TGTGCCAGCAGCTCCCTAGGGGAGGCTAACTATGGCTACACCTTC. Protein sequence: CASSSLGEANYGYTF.

The V call is TRBV25-1, the J call TRBJ2-7, with 8 bases aligning to TRBD1. V trimming: 6 bases; J trimming: 5 bases; junction bases outside the gene matches: 6. The CDR3 contains 13 residues. The germline V gene has CDR1 MGHDK and CDR2 SYGVNS. The CDR3 bases are TGTGCCAGCAGGTTGACAGGGGTCCACGAGCAGTACTTC. This gives the protein CASRLTGVHEQYF.

This chain uses TRBV5-1 with TRBJ2-3, with 8 bases that match TRBD1. Germline V gives CDR1 SGHRS, CDR2 YFSETQ. The CDR3 extends over 17 amino acids. J lost 9 bases, V lost 4 bases, and 19 bases had no gene match. The CDR3 DNA sequence: TGCGCCAGCAGCGCCCGGACAGGGATCAACTCTCCATACACGCAGTATTTT. Encoded protein: CASSARTGINSPYTQYF.

Many counts were recorded for this clonotype. This chain joins TRBV28 and TRBJ2-5, with 10 bases identical to TRBD2. The CDR3 has 13 residues. Germline loops: CDR1 MDHEN, CDR2 SYDVKM. V lost 6 bases to trimming and J lost 4 bases; unmatched junction nucleotides: 2. The CDR3 here is CASSPSGRETQYF. Written as DNA, the CDR3 is TGTGCCAGCAGCCCTAGCGGGAGAGAGACCCAGTACTTC. Based on the CDR3 plus reference TRBV28 and TRBJ2-5, the full variable domain is DVKVTQSSRYLVKRTGEKVFLECVQDMDHENMFWYRQDPGLGLRLIYFSYDVKMKEKGDIPEGYSVSREKKERFSLILESASTNQTSMYLCASSPSGRETQYFGPGTRLLVL.

There are a few counts of this clonotype. The V gene is TRBV12-3 or TRBV12-4, the J gene TRBJ1-1, with TRBD1 as a possible D gene (6 bases). Trimming cost V 2 bases and J 11 bases, with 15 bases left between them. The CDR3 has 13 amino acids. This chain's CDR3 is CASSLIGTGNAFF. The CDR3 nucleotides read TGTGCCAGCAGTTTAATAGGTACAGGGAATGCTTTCTTT.

J is TRBJ1-1 and V is TRBV5-5, with D hard to call. This CDR3 comprises 14 residues. V was clipped by 2 bases and J by 2 bases, with 10 bases between them. The germline V gene encodes CDR1 SGHKS and CDR2 YYEKEE (reference sequence). The CDR3 loop reads CASSFSTVNTEAFF. The CDR3 nucleotides read TGTGCCAGCAGCTTTAGTACAGTCAACACTGAAGCTTTCTTT.

The V gene is TRBV20-1, the J gene TRBJ2-7; 13 positions match TRBD2. Germline CDR1 DFQATT, CDR2 SNEGSKA (reference sequence). The CDR3 is 13 residues long. Trimming at V came to 8 bases and at J to 4 bases, leaving 5 bases not matched to a gene. This CDR3 reads CSPTSGRDYEQYF. The CDR3 DNA is TGCAGTCCAACTAGCGGGAGGGATTACGAGCAGTACTTC.

The CDR3 protein is CASRAQRDSDTYGYTF. CDR3 sequence (DNA): TGTGCCAGCAGGGCCCAACGGGACAGCGACACTTATGGCTACACCTTC. V gene TRBV2 combines with J gene TRBJ1-2; 7 bases match TRBD1. This CDR3 spans 16 amino acids. The V and J ends lost 6 bases and 5 bases, in that order; junction bases with no gene match: 15. Germline CDR1 SNHLY, CDR2 FYNNEI. The full variable domain, in which reference TRBV2 and TRBJ1-2 provide the parts outside the CDR3, is EPEVTQTPSHQVTQMGQEVILRCVPISNHLYFYWYRQILGQKVEFLVSFYNNEISEKSEIFDDQFSVERPDGSNFTLKIRSTKLEDSAMYFCASRAQRDSDTYGYTFGSGTRLTVV.

This chain uses TRBV27 with TRBJ1-6; D possibly corresponds to TRBD1 (6 bases). The CDR3 is 15 residues long. V lost 1 base and J lost 7, with 11 bases in between. The germline V gene encodes CDR1 MNHEY and CDR2 SMNVEV (reference sequence). Here the CDR3 DNA reads TGTGCCAGCAGTTTATTCGGGGGGCGCAATTCACCCCTCCACTTT. Translated, it gives CASSLFGGRNSPLHF.

The chain combines TRBV30 with TRBJ1-1, with D possibly matching TRBD1 (5 bases). In germline, CDR1 is GTSNPN, CDR2 SVGIG (reference sequence). The CDR3 runs to 15 residues. Trimming took 4 bases from V and 0 from J, leaving 15 bases between them. For the CDR3, the DNA is TGTGCCTGGACAGCTGTGGGGCGATTGAACACTGAAGCTTTCTTT. Amino acids: CAWTAVGRLNTEAFF. The whole variable domain, filled in from reference TRBV30 and TRBJ1-1, reads SQTIHQWPATLVQPVGSPLSLECTVEGTSNPNLYWYRQAAGRGLQLLFYSVGIGQISSEVPQNLSASRPQDRQFILSSKKLLLSDSGFYLCAWTAVGRLNTEAFFGQGTRLTVV.